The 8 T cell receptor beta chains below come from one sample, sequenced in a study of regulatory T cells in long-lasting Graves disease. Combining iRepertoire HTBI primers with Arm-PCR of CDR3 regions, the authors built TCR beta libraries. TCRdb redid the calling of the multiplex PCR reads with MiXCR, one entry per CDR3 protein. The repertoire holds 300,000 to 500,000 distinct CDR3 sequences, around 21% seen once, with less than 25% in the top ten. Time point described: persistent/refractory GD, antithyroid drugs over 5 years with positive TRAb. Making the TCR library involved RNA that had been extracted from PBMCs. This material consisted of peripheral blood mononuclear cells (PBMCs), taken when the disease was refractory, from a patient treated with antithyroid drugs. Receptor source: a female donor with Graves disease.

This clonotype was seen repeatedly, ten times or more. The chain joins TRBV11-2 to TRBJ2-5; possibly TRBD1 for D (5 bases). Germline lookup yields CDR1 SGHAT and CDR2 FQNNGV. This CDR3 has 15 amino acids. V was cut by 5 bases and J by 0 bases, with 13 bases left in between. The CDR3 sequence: CASSHSQGYQETQYF. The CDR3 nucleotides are TGTGCCAGCAGCCACTCCCAGGGCTACCAAGAGACCCAGTACTTC. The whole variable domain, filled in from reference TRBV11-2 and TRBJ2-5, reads EAGVAQSPRYKIIEKRQSVAFWCNPISGHATLYWYQQILGQGPKLLIQFQNNGVVDDSQLPKDRFSAERLKGVDSTLKIQPAKLEDSAVYLCASSHSQGYQETQYFGPGTRLLVL.

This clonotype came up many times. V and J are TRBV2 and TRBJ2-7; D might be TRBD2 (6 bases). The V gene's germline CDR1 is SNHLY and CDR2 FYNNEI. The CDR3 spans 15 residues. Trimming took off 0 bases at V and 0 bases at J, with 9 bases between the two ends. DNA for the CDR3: TGTGCCAGCAGTGAAGCGCGGGGCGTCTCCTACGAGCAGTACTTC. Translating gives CASSEARGVSYEQYF.

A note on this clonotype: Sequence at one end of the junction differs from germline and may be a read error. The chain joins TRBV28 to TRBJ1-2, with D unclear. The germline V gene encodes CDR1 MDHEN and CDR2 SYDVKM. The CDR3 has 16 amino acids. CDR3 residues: CASGLVLGGGFYGYTF. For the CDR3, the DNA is TGTGCCAGCGGTTTAGTCTTGGGTGGCGGGTTTTATGGCTACACCTTC.

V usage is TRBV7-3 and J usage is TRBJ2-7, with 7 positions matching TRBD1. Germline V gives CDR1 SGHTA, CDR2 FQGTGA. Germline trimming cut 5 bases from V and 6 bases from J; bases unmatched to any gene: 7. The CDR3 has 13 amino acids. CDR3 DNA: TGTGCCAGCAGCAGTCAACAGGGGAGCGAGCAGTACTTC. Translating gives CASSSQQGSEQYF.

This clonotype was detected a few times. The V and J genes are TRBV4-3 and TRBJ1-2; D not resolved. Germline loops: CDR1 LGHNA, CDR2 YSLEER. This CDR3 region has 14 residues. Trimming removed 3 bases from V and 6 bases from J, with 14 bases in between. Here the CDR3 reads CASSQGFQLDGYTF. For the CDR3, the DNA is TGCGCCAGCAGCCAGGGCTTTCAACTGGATGGCTACACCTTC.

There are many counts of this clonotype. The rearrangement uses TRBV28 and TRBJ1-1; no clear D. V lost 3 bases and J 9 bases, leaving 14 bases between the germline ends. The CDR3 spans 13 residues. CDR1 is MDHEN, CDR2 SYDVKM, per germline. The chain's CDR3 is CASSLQQFAQAFF. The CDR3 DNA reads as TGTGCCAGCAGTTTGCAGCAGTTCGCCCAAGCTTTCTTT.

CDR3 DNA sequence: TGTGCGTTCGGGGCCACGAACACCGGGGAGCTGTTTTTT. Its translation is CAFGATNTGELFF. The J gene is TRBJ2-2, the V gene TRBV11-2; D may correspond to TRBD1 or TRBD2 (5 bases each). The CDR3 contains 13 residues. Per the germline V gene, CDR1 is SGHAT and CDR2 is FQNNGV.

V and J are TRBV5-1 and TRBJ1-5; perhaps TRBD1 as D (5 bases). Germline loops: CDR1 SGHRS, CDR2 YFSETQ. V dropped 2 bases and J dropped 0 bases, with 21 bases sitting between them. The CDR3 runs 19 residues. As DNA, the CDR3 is TGCGCCAGCAGCTTTAGCCCGGGCAGGGCGATACTTAGCAATCAGCCCCAGCATTTT. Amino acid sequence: CASSFSPGRAILSNQPQHF.